The rows below give T cell receptor beta chains drawn from one sample of a study of cytomegalovirus exposure and HLA in healthy donors. Some clones are missing from TCRdb's copy, which holds only in-frame ones; the method was immunoSEQ multiplex PCR. The top ten hold 4.2% of the sample, which has fewer than 200,000 clones, roughly 89% seen once. Material: PBMCs. The receptors shown here come from a man aged 18-30 years in good health and CMV-seropositive. Both conserved end residues are part of each CDR3. A D gene is named only where the DNA matches it firmly. Size values are once, few and many counts, or a class for expanded clones, and some rows have none.

D | J | size | V | CDR3 | DNA
TRBD1 | TRBJ2-7 | once | TRBV19 | CASSTPGQGYEQYF | TGTGCCAGTAGTACACCGGGACAGGGGTACGAGCAGTACTTC
- | TRBJ1-1 | - | TRBV6-5 | CASRPSVNTEAFF | TGTGCCAGCAGACCGTCAGTGAACACTGAAGCTTTCTTT
- | TRBJ2-6 | - | TRBV5-1 | CASSLEWRGPSGANVLTF | TGCGCCAGCAGCCTAGAATGGAGGGGGCCTAGTGGGGCCAACGTCCTGACTTTC
TRBD2 | TRBJ2-1 | - | TRBV7-8 | CASSLILAGAGEQFF | TGTGCCAGCAGCTTAATACTAGCGGGAGCTGGTGAGCAGTTCTTC
TRBD1 | TRBJ1-3 | - | TRBV11-1 | CASTQGLGQLARGGNTIYF | TGTGCCAGCACCCAGGGGCTGGGACAGCTTGCCCGAGGTGGAAACACCATATATTTT
TRBD1 | TRBJ2-2 | - | TRBV5-1 | CASSLAPGQGAPGELFF | TGCGCCAGCAGCTTGGCACCGGGACAGGGGGCCCCCGGGGAGCTGTTTTTT
- | TRBJ1-1 | - | TRBV10-2 | CASSEEGRQAFF | TGCGCCAGCAGTGAGGAGGGCAGACAAGCTTTCTTT
- | TRBJ1-1 | - | TRBV30 | CAWRRGPETEAFF | TGTGCCTGGAGGCGGGGGCCGGAGACTGAAGCTTTCTTT
- | TRBJ2-4 | - | TRBV28 | CASSLASLAKNIQYF | TGTGCCAGCAGTTTAGCGTCCCTAGCCAAAAACATTCAGTACTTC
- | TRBJ2-7 | - | TRBV18 | CASSPVLREGTYEQYF | TGTGCCAGCTCACCAGTCCTCAGGGAAGGAACCTACGAGCAGTACTTC